This T cell receptor beta chain came from a study of T cells in narcolepsy. Broader study findings: Autoreactive HCRT-specific and TRIB2-specific clonotypes were marked in same-patient CSF-versus-blood CD4+ comparisons. In some patient and control memory CD4+ samples, autoreactive clones were absent.

As regards this clone: The target antigen is unknown.

TCRdb keeps only in-frame clones here, not all; method: immunoSEQ multiplex PCR. Among roughly 38,000 clones listed, approximately 85% were seen once. V was clipped by 4 bases and J by 5 bases; unmatched bases: 7. Germline CDR1 is SGDLS and CDR2 is YYNGEE. The CDR3 covers 14 residues. V usage is TRBV9 and J usage is TRBJ2-5; TRBD2 matches 8 bases. Sequences were obtained from CD45RA- memory CD4+ T cells from PBMCs. The receptor comes from a human donor with narcolepsy. CDR3 loop: CASSPGGAVETQYF. The CDR3, as DNA: TGTGCCAGCAGCCCCGGGGGGGCCGTCGAGACCCAGTACTTC.